This entry is about one TCR beta chain. The antigen remains unidentified. This PCR relied on a set of 60 Vbeta primers and 13 Jbeta primers. Assay used: immunoSEQ multiplex PCR; TCRdb lists only in-frame clones, some missing. The sample yields roughly 300,000 clones, 80% to 90% seen once. This entry comes from a study of cytomegalovirus exposure and HLA in healthy donors. The germline V and J ends were trimmed by 3 bases and 5 bases, with 7 bases remaining between them. CDR1 LGHNA and CDR2 YNFKEQ come from the germline V gene. This CDR3 contains 12 residues. Overall study findings and caveats: Despite most TCR sequences being rare, some public TCRs occurred in many donors.

Sequenced: PBMCs. This TCR was sampled from a man between 40 and 49 years old in good health and CMV-seropositive. This rearrangement joins TRBV4-2 to TRBJ1-2; D remains ambiguous. The CDR3 here is CASSHSLYGYTF. Written as DNA, the CDR3 is TGTGCCAGCAGCCATTCGCTATATGGCTACACCTTC.